Sequencing of this TCR beta chain was carried out in a study of cytomegalovirus exposure and HLA in healthy donors. Overall study results and limits: TCR beta chains numbering roughly 150 were designated cytomegalovirus-associated. Reports credit the classifier with highly specific, highly sensitive diagnosis of cytomegalovirus status. Many donors shared some public TCRs, even though most TCR sequences were rare.

Per the germline V gene, CDR1 is MNHEY and CDR2 is SMNVEV (reference sequence). This CDR3 contains 15 residues. Trimming took 2 bases from V and 2 from J; bases not matched to a gene: 5. Method: immunoSEQ multiplex PCR; TCRdb's copy keeps in-frame clones and lacks some. Here the sample spans tens of thousands of clones, approximately 90% being singletons. From the 120-subject validation cohort, which was separate from the roughly 630-subject first cohort, the donors were drawn. To note about this clone: Its target is unknown.

This receptor was obtained from a man aged 30 to 45 in good health and CMV-seronegative. Sample: PBMCs. The chain recombines TRBV27 with TRBJ1-1; 7 bases align to TRBD1. DNA of the CDR3: TGTGCCAGCAGTTTAGACAGGGTCGGTAACACTGAAGCTTTCTTT. It translates to CASSLDRVGNTEAFF.